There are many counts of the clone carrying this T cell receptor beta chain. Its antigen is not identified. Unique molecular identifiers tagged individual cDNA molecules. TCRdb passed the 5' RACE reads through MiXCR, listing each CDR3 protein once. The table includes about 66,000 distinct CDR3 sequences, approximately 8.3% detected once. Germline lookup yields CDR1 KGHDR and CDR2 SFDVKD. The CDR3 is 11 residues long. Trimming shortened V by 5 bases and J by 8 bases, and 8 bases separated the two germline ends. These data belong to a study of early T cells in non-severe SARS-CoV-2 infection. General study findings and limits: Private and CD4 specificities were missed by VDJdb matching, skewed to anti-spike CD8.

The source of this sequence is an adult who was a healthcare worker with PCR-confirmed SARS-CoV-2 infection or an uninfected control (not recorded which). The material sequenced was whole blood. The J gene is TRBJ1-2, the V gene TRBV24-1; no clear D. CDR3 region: CATSGQEGYTF. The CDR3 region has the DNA TGTGCCACCAGTGGGCAGGAGGGCTACACCTTC.